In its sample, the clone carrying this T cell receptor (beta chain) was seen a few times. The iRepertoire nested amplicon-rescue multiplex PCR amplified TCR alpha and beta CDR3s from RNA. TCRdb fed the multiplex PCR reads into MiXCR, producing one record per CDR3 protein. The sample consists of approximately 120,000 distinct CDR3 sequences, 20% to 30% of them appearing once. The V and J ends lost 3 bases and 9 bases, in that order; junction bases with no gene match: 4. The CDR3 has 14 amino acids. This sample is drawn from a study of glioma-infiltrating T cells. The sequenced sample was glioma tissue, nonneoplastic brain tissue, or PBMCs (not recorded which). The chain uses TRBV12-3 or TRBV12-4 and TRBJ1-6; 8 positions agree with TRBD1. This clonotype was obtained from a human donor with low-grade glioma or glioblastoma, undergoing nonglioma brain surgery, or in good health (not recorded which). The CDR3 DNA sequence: TGTGCCAGCAGTTTGGTGACAGGGGCTTCACCCCTCCACTTT. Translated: CASSLVTGASPLHF.